The present T cell receptor (beta chain) was sequenced within a study of blood T cell repertoires in COVID-19. Study context: Researchers got acute and convalescent COVID-19 samples from the United States, Italy and Spain.

The length of the CDR3 is 13 residues. Germline CDR1 reads GTSNPN; CDR2 reads SVGIG (reference sequence). V was shortened by 0 bases and J by 1 base, with 6 bases between the two germline ends. Method: immunoSEQ multiplex PCR; TCRdb's copy keeps in-frame clones and lacks some. The sample yields about 180,000 clones, 70% to 90% seen once. The sequence was collected from a woman in her 30s with active or convalescent COVID-19. Material: peripheral blood. V and J are TRBV30 and TRBJ1-1; D remains unclear. CDR3 region: CAWSVGENTEAFF. CDR3 DNA: TGTGCCTGGAGTGTCGGGGAGAACACTGAAGCTTTCTTT. Full variable domain (rest looked up from reference TRBV30 and TRBJ1-1): SQTIHQWPATLVQPVGSPLSLECTVEGTSNPNLYWYRQAAGRGLQLLFYSVGIGQISSEVPQNLSASRPQDRQFILSSKKLLLSDSGFYLCAWSVGENTEAFFGQGTRLTVV.